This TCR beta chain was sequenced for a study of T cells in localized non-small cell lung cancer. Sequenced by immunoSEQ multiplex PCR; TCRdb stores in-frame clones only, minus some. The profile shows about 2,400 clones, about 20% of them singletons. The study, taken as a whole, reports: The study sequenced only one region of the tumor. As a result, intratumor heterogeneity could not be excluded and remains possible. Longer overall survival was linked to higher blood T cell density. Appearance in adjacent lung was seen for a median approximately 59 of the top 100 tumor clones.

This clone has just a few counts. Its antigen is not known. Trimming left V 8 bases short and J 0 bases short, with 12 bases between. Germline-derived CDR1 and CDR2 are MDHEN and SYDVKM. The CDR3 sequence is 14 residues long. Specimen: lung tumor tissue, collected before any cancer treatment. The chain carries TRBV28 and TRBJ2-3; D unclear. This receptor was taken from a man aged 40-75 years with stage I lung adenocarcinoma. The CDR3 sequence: CASARSLSTDTQYF. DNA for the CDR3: TGTGCCAGCGCGAGGTCACTTAGCACAGATACGCAGTATTTT.